This passage covers 21 T cell receptor beta chains from one sample sequenced in a study of technical replicates of blood from a few donors. Sequencing was performed with immunoSEQ multiplex PCR; in TCRdb, only in-frame clones are kept and a portion is missing. The sample carries nearly 80,000 clones, about nine tenths recorded once. The specimen sequenced was T cells isolated from PBMCs. Receptors were obtained from a human donor in good health.

The gene calls are TRBV6-1 and TRBJ2-7, with 10 bases lining up with TRBD1. J was trimmed by 2 bases and V by 11 bases; bases with no gene match: 6. Germline lookup yields CDR1 MNHNS and CDR2 SASEGT. The CDR3 totals 13 residues. The CDR3 sequence: CAGTGTGAYEQYF. In DNA form, the CDR3 reads TGTGCCGGAACCGGGACAGGGGCCTACGAGCAGTACTTC.

The chain links TRBV9 to TRBJ2-7; 7 bases map to TRBD1. Germline CDR1 SGDLS, CDR2 YYNGEE. The CDR3 extends over 14 amino acids. The junction had 16 bases not matched to a gene; V was cut back by 7 bases and J by 9 bases. CDR3 protein: CASGSDRASKGQYF. CDR3 coding DNA: TGTGCCAGCGGAAGCGACAGGGCCTCCAAAGGGCAGTACTTC.

V is TRBV30 and J is TRBJ1-3; 7 bases line up with TRBD1. Germline CDR1 is GTSNPN and CDR2 is SVGIG (reference sequence). This CDR3 contains 13 residues. Trimming at V came to 7 bases and at J to 4 bases, leaving 7 bases not matched to a gene. The CDR3 DNA sequence: TGTGCCTTTTTAGGACAGGTGGGAAACACCATATATTTT. As protein: CAFLGQVGNTIYF.

The J gene is TRBJ1-5, the V gene TRBV5-8, with D unclear. Looked up from germline, CDR1 is SGHTS and CDR2 is YDEGEE. Trimming cost V 0 bases and J 4 bases, with 5 bases left between them. The CDR3 extends over 13 amino acids. DNA of the CDR3: TGTGCCAGCAGCTTGGGCAGAAATCAGCCCCAGCATTTT. Translating gives CASSLGRNQPQHF.

The chain carries TRBV6-5 and TRBJ1-2; 7 bases fit TRBD1. The CDR3 has 12 amino acids. CDR1 MNHEY and CDR2 SVGAGI come from the germline V gene. V trimming: 8 bases; J trimming: 5 bases; junction bases outside the gene matches: 5. The CDR3 reads CASGRTGYGYTF. The CDR3 DNA sequence: TGTGCCAGCGGGAGGACAGGTTATGGCTACACCTTC.

This clone showed up just once. The chain combines TRBV6-5 with TRBJ2-2; D ambiguous. Trimming removed 6 bases from V and 6 bases from J, with 8 bases in between. The germline V gene has CDR1 MNHEY and CDR2 SVGAGI. CDR3 length: 12 residues. The CDR3 region has the DNA TGTGCCAGCAGCCCTTTTGCCGGGGAGCTGTTTTTT. Protein: CASSPFAGELFF.

This sequence joins TRBV7-3 and TRBJ2-1; 7 nucleotides align to TRBD1. The CDR3 runs to 14 residues. Looked up from germline, CDR1 is SGHTA and CDR2 is FQGTGA. Trimming took 4 bases from V and 1 from J; bases not matched to a gene: 1. The DNA for the CDR3 is TGTGCCAGCAGCTCGACAGGGTCCTACAATGAGCAGTTCTTC. Amino acids: CASSSTGSYNEQFF.

The J gene is TRBJ2-7, the V gene TRBV5-4; 8 positions agree with TRBD2. V dropped 4 bases and J dropped 4; count of bases not matched to a gene: 16. The CDR3 is made up of 17 amino acids. Germline values: CDR1 SGHNT, CDR2 YYREEE (reference sequence). CDR3 amino acids: CASSDDSGTRARYEQYF. In nucleotides, the CDR3 is TGTGCCAGCAGCGACGATTCCGGGACTAGGGCCCGATACGAGCAGTACTTC. The variable domain in full, with the rest retrieved from reference TRBV5-4 and TRBJ2-7, is ETGVTQSPTHLIKTRGQQVTLRCSSQSGHNTVSWYQQALGQGPQFIFQYYREEENGRGNFPPRFSGLQFPNYSSELNVNALELDDSALYLCASSDDSGTRARYEQYFGPGTRLTVT.

This chain connects TRBV5-6 to TRBJ1-1; 12 bases are shared with TRBD1. V lost 4 bases, J lost 3 bases, and 7 bases stayed unmatched. The germline gives CDR1 SGHDT, CDR2 YYEEEE. CDR3 size: 16 residues. The CDR3 DNA reads TGTGCCAGCAGCATCCGGGACAGGGGGCTCTACACTGAAGCTTTCTTT. Amino acids: CASSIRDRGLYTEAFF.

This chain connects TRBV27 to TRBJ2-1; 7 bases are shared with TRBD1. CDR1 is MNHEY and CDR2 is SMNVEV in the germline V gene (reference sequence). V dropped 5 bases and J dropped 2; count of bases not matched to a gene: 3. This CDR3 is 14 amino acids long. The CDR3 region has the DNA TGTGCCAGCAGTCTTGGGACAGCCTACAATGAGCAGTTCTTC. Encoded protein: CASSLGTAYNEQFF.

This chain joins TRBV6-5 and TRBJ2-1, with 13 bases lining up with TRBD2. The CDR3 loop spans 15 amino acids. The ends lost 6 bases at V and 7 bases at J; junction bases unmatched: 6. CDR1 and CDR2 from the germline V gene are MNHEY and SVGAGI. The CDR3, as DNA: TGTGCCAGCAGAGCCGGGACTAGCGGGACTAATGAGCAGTTCTTC. This gives the protein CASRAGTSGTNEQFF.

The chain employs TRBV11-2 and TRBJ1-4; 9 nucleotides match TRBD1. The germline gives CDR1 SGHAT, CDR2 FQNNGV. The CDR3 consists of 15 residues. V dropped 5 bases and J dropped 4; count of bases not matched to a gene: 5. This CDR3 is CASSPQGAVNEKLFF. CDR3 sequence (DNA): TGTGCCAGCAGCCCACAGGGGGCGGTTAATGAAAAACTGTTTTTT. The variable domain in full, completed from reference TRBV11-2 and TRBJ1-4, reads EAGVAQSPRYKIIEKRQSVAFWCNPISGHATLYWYQQILGQGPKLLIQFQNNGVVDDSQLPKDRFSAERLKGVDSTLKIQPAKLEDSAVYLCASSPQGAVNEKLFFGSGTQLSVL.

The chain links TRBV5-5 to TRBJ2-5; D may be TRBD2 (5 bases). Germline assignment: CDR1 SGHKS and CDR2 YYEKEE (reference sequence). V lost 3 bases to trimming and J lost 11 bases, with 14 bases between them. CDR3 length: 12 amino acids. CDR3 residues: CASSSGFWEQYF. The DNA of the CDR3 is TGTGCCAGCAGCTCGGGGTTTTGGGAGCAGTACTTC. Combining the CDR3 with reference TRBV5-5 and TRBJ2-5 gives the whole variable domain DAGVTQSPTHLIKTRGQQVTLRCSPISGHKSVSWYQQVLGQGPQFIFQYYEKEERGRGNFPDRFSARQFPNYSSELNVNALLLGDSALYLCASSSGFWEQYFGPGTRLLVL.

V and J are TRBV5-1 and TRBJ1-4; 10 bases are a match to TRBD1. Germline V CDR1 and CDR2: SGHRS, YFSETQ. The CDR3 is 16 residues long. The V and J ends lost 4 bases and 6 bases, in that order; junction bases with no gene match: 9. CDR3 sequence (DNA): TGCGCCAGCAGCCCTTGGCAGACAGGGGGCCATGAAAAACTGTTTTTT. This encodes CASSPWQTGGHEKLFF.

This rearrangement joins TRBV19 to TRBJ2-7, with D uncertain. CDR1 is LNHDA, CDR2 SQIVND, per germline (reference sequence). The length of the CDR3 is 12 residues. The germline V and J ends were trimmed by 7 bases and 3 bases, with 10 bases remaining between them. The CDR3: CASTDIFYEQYF. The CDR3 DNA reads as TGTGCCAGTACAGACATTTTCTACGAGCAGTACTTC.

This clone appeared a single time. The chain couples TRBV7-8 to TRBJ2-7; 7 positions match TRBD2. Trimming took 5 bases from V and 5 from J; bases not matched to a gene: 12. The CDR3 has 15 residues. Looked up from germline, CDR1 is SGHVS and CDR2 is FQNEAQ. As DNA, the CDR3 is TGTGCCAGCAGCCTTTCTGAGGCGGGAGCGGACGAGCAGTACTTC. This gives the protein CASSLSEAGADEQYF.

As DNA, the CDR3 is TGTGCCATCAGTGGGGACTACAGGGATGGTGAAGCTTTCTTT. Its protein product is CAISGDYRDGEAFF. The rearrangement joins TRBV10-3 to TRBJ1-1; D might be TRBD1 (6 bases). Germline CDR1 reads ENHRY; CDR2 reads SYGVKD. This CDR3 is 14 amino acids long. V was clipped by 4 bases and J by 7 bases, with 16 bases between them.

The chain uses TRBV6-5 and TRBJ2-1; a weak D match, TRBD2 (5 bases). The V end lost 2 bases, the J end lost 6 bases, and 11 bases lay between the germline ends. The germline V gene has CDR1 MNHEY and CDR2 SVGAGI. The CDR3 totals 14 residues. Here the CDR3 reads CASSYTPGGNEQFF. In nucleotides, the CDR3 is TGTGCCAGCAGTTACACCCCTGGAGGCAATGAGCAGTTCTTC.

V is TRBV5-6 and J is TRBJ1-1; no clear D. Germline lookup yields CDR1 SGHDT and CDR2 YYEEEE. The CDR3 is 14 residues long. Trimming removed 4 bases at V and 1 base at J, with 11 bases between. The CDR3 DNA sequence: TGTGCCAGCAGCAGGAGGCCCAGGAACACTGAAGCTTTCTTT. Protein sequence: CASSRRPRNTEAFF. The full variable domain, in which reference TRBV5-6 and TRBJ1-1 provide the parts outside the CDR3, is DAGVTQSPTHLIKTRGQQVTLRCSPKSGHDTVSWYQQALGQGPQFIFQYYEEEERQRGNFPDRFSGHQFPNYSSELNVNALLLGDSALYLCASSRRPRNTEAFFGQGTRLTVV.

CDR3 region: CAISQGARETQYF. CDR3 DNA: TGTGCCATCAGTCAGGGGGCAAGGGAGACCCAGTACTTC. The chain uses TRBV10-3 and TRBJ2-5; 8 bases match TRBD1. V dropped 5 bases and J dropped 5; count of bases not matched to a gene: 4. The germline V gene has CDR1 ENHRY and CDR2 SYGVKD. The CDR3 runs to 13 residues.

The gene calls are TRBV19 and TRBJ1-5, with D possibly being TRBD1 (6 bases). CDR3 size: 14 residues. CDR1 is LNHDA and CDR2 is SQIVND in the germline V gene (reference sequence). V lost 3 bases, J lost 2 bases, and 8 bases lay in between. For the CDR3, the DNA is TGTGCCAGTAGTATTCGGACAGGCAATCAGCCCCAGCATTTT. Residues: CASSIRTGNQPQHF.